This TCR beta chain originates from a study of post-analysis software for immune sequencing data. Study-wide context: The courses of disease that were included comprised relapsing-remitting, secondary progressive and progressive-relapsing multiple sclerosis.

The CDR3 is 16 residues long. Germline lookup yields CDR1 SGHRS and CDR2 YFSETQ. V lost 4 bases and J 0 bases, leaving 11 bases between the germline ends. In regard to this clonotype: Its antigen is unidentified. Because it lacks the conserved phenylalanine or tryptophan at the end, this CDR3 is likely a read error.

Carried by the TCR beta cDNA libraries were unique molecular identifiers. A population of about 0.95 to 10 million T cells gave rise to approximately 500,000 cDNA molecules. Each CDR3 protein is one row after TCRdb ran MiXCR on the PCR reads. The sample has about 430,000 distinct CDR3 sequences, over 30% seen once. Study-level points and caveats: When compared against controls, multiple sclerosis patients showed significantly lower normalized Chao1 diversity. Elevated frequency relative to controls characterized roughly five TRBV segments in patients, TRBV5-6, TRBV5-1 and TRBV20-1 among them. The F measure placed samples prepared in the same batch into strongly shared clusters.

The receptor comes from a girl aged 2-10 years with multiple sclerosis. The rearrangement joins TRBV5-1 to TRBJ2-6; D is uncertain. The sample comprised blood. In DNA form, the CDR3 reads TGCGCCAGCAGCCCCTTTTTCCTCTCTGGGGCCAACGTCCTGACTTGC. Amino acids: CASSPFFLSGANVLTC.